This is a list of T cell receptor beta chains from one sample in a study of graft-versus-host responses after intestinal transplantation. The assay was immunoSEQ multiplex PCR, and TCRdb's table has in-frame clones only and misses some. The sample consists of 18,000 or so clones, around 93% of them appearing once. This material consisted of PBMCs, taken 23 days after intestinal transplant. These receptors were collected from a human patient who received an intestinal transplant, so some T cells may come from the graft donor. Both conserved end residues are part of each CDR3. D genes are given only for firm matches. Not every row has a clone size; where given, it reads once, few, many or a size class.

TRBD1	TRBV18	TRBJ2-7	-	TGTGCCAGCTCACCACCGATAGGGACAGGGTCCTACGAGCAGTACTTC	CASSPPIGTGSYEQYF
-	TRBV11-2	TRBJ2-7	-	TGTGCCAGCAGCGAGACCGCCCGGAGCTCCTACGAGCAGTACTTC	CASSETARSSYEQYF
TRBD1	TRBV7-8	TRBJ2-7	-	TGTGCCAGCCGCCTGCGAGCGGGACAGGGGTACGAGCAGTACTTC	CASRLRAGQGYEQYF
-	TRBV19	TRBJ1-1	-	TGTGCCAGTACCGGAGGCGGAGAGACTGAAGCTTTCTTT	CASTGGGETEAFF
TRBD2	TRBV9	TRBJ2-5	-	TGTGCCAGCAGCGTAGCTGCGTCTAGCGGGAGGGAAGACCAAGAGACCCAGTACTTC	CASSVAASSGREDQETQYF
-	TRBV6-5	TRBJ2-2	-	TGTGCCGGAACAGGGACGCCTCCAGAGACCGGGGAGCTGTTTTTT	CAGTGTPPETGELFF
-	TRBV28	TRBJ2-5	-	TGTGCCAGCAATAGCGCGCAAGAGACCCAGTACTTC	CASNSAQETQYF
TRBD2	TRBV5-8	TRBJ2-1	once	TGTGCCAGCAGCATGGCTAGCGGGAGCAATGAGCAGTTCTTC	CASSMASGSNEQFF
-	TRBV4-2	TRBJ1-5	-	TGTGCCAGCAGCGACACAGGGTTCGGCAATCAGCCCCAGCATTTT	CASSDTGFGNQPQHF
TRBD1	TRBV6-5	TRBJ2-7	-	TGTGCCAGCGGCCGGACAGGGGGCGACTACGAGCAGTACTTC	CASGRTGGDYEQYF
TRBD1	TRBV19	TRBJ1-2	-	TGTGCCAGTAGTATTTCGGGACAGGGAGGTGGCTACACCTTC	CASSISGQGGGYTF
TRBD2	TRBV9	TRBJ2-1	-	TGTGCCAGCAGCACTCAACTAGCGGGAGGGCCTTCCTACAATGAGCAGTTCTTC	CASSTQLAGGPSYNEQFF
-	TRBV7-9	TRBJ2-1	-	TGTGCCAGCAAGCCATTGGCGCTATACAATGAGCAGTTCTTC	CASKPLALYNEQFF
TRBD1	TRBV9	TRBJ2-2	once	TGTGCCAGCAGCGCCGGGGGACAGGGCAGGAACACCGGGGAGCTGTTTTTT	CASSAGGQGRNTGELFF
-	TRBV28	TRBJ1-6	-	TGTGCCAGCAGTCCCACCGGGACGGATAATTCACCCCTCCACTTT	CASSPTGTDNSPLHF